This T cell receptor (beta chain) emerged from a study of blood T cell repertoires in COVID-19. Study-wide context: T cells, B-cell-depleted T cells, or PBMCs provided the cDNA or gDNA that served as material.

Germline V gene sequence: CDR1 ENHRY, CDR2 SYGVKD. Losses at the gene ends were 8 bases for V and 8 bases for J; bases not matched to a gene: 14. This CDR3 comprises 15 residues. The authors' processing: Using reference gene primer amplification, nucleated cell counts were estimated. Generated by immunoSEQ multiplex PCR, the TCRdb table keeps only in-frame clones and is missing some. For V, J and clone size, that table is used; D and trimming come from the DNA. The repertoire holds roughly 280,000 clones, with approximately 87% as singletons. This clone was detected only a few times. The TCR sequence derives from a man between 60 and 75 years old who had recovered from COVID-19. The chain uses TRBV10-3 and TRBJ2-1; the match to TRBD2 covers 8 bases. Sequencing was done on a sample of peripheral blood. CDR3 in DNA: TGTGCCATCGCCTATGTACGGGAGCGGGAGCATGAGCAGTTCTTC. It codes for CAIAYVREREHEQFF.